Sequencing of this T cell receptor (beta chain) was carried out in a study of cytomegalovirus exposure and HLA in healthy donors. Germline values: CDR1 SGDLS, CDR2 YYNGEE. Trimming cost V 3 bases and J 5 bases; bases outside gene matches: 5. There are 15 residues in the CDR3. PCR employed 60 Vbeta and 13 Jbeta primers. The assay was immunoSEQ multiplex PCR, and TCRdb's table has in-frame clones only and misses some. This table holds about 160,000 clones, about three fifths found once. Sequences were obtained from PBMCs. The receptor was isolated from a woman aged 55-70 years in good health and CMV-seropositive. The chain uses TRBV9 and TRBJ2-1; the match to TRBD2 covers 10 bases. The CDR3 sequence is CASSGGLAADNEQFF. The CDR3 DNA follows: TGTGCCAGCAGCGGCGGACTAGCGGCTGACAATGAGCAGTTCTTC.